This T cell receptor (beta chain) was identified during a study of OX40 agonist ivuxolimab in advanced cancers. Findings and limits, study-wide: CD8+ T cells showed, on average, more clonal expansion than CD4+ cells.

Produced via immunoSEQ multiplex PCR; TCRdb's table is partial and in-frame only. The sample has about 58,000 clones; around nine tenths are singletons. Comments on this clone: Its antigen remains unknown.

This specimen consisted of CD4+ or CD8+ T cells sorted from blood, obtained in a trial of the OX40 agonist ivuxolimab. The sequence was obtained from an adult with an advanced solid tumor such as melanoma, head and neck, liver or kidney cancer.

Written as DNA, the CDR3 is TGCGCCAGCAGCCGCCATCTAGCGGAAAGCACAGATACGCAGTATTTT. It yields the protein CASSRHLAESTDTQYF. This rearrangement joins TRBV4-3 to TRBJ2-3; TRBD2 matches at 7 bases. The length of the CDR3 is 16 residues. V lost 4 bases to trimming and J lost 0 bases; unmatched junction nucleotides: 7. Germline lookup yields CDR1 LGHNA and CDR2 YSLEER.